A selection of T cell receptor beta chains follows, all from one sample in a study of shared clonotypes between healthy human individuals. Sequencing used immunoSEQ multiplex PCR; TCRdb keeps in-frame clones, though not all of them. The data contain roughly 1 million clones, approximately 76% of them seen just once; the ten biggest clones take up 1.4%. The sequenced sample was memory CD4+ T cells sorted from blood. These receptors came from a man aged 18 to 35 in good health. Both conserved end residues are part of each CDR3. D genes are given only for firm matches. Where a row states a size, it is once, few, many or the class of an expanded clone; other rows omit it.

size,J,D,V,CDR3,DNA
-,TRBJ2-2,-,TRBV21-1,CANGAGELFF,TGTGCCAACGGAGCCGGGGAGCTGTTTTTT
-,TRBJ2-5,-,TRBV12-2,CASRPGLAGIGGETQYF,TGTGCAAGTCGACCAGGACTAGCGGGAATTGGGGGAGAGACCCAGTACTTC
-,TRBJ1-2,TRBD1,TRBV2,CASSDDRTGEGYTF,TGTGCCAGCAGTGACGACAGGACAGGGGAAGGCTACACCTTC
-,TRBJ2-1,TRBD2,TRBV6-5,CASSFRWLAGSEVQFF,TGTGCCAGCAGTTTCCGGTGGCTAGCGGGAAGCGAGGTGCAGTTCTTC
-,TRBJ1-4,-,TRBV6-5,CAVRATNEKLFF,TGTGCCGTGCGTGCAACTAATGAAAAACTGTTTTTT
-,TRBJ1-5,-,TRBV11-2,CASSQQVNSNQPQHF,TGTGCCAGCAGCCAACAGGTCAATAGCAATCAGCCCCAGCATTTT
-,TRBJ2-1,-,TRBV6-5,CASRDWQSNEQFF,TGTGCCAGCCGGGACTGGCAGTCCAATGAGCAGTTCTTC
-,TRBJ1-5,-,TRBV28,CASSQEWSNQPQHF,TGTGCCAGCAGTCAGGAATGGAGCAATCAGCCCCAGCATTTT
-,TRBJ2-2,TRBD2,TRBV11-2,CAGGTSGLTNTGELFF,TGTGCCGGGGGGACTAGCGGATTAACGAACACCGGGGAGCTGTTTTTT
-,TRBJ1-2,TRBD1,TRBV11-2,CASSLGGTGADGYTF,TGTGCCAGCAGCTTAGGCGGGACAGGGGCGGATGGCTACACCTTC
-,TRBJ2-7,TRBD1,TRBV28,CASSPPDRGRFYEQYF,TGTGCCAGCAGTCCTCCGGACAGGGGGCGTTTCTACGAGCAGTACTTC
-,TRBJ2-3,-,TRBV15,CATSTRRGGADTQYF,TGTGCCACCAGCACCAGAAGGGGGGGCGCAGATACGCAGTATTTT
-,TRBJ2-5,-,TRBV10-2,CASRKGLAGQYQETQYF,TGCGCCAGCAGAAAGGGTCTGGCGGGTCAGTACCAAGAGACCCAGTACTTC
-,TRBJ2-7,-,TRBV11-2,CASSLSGAYEQYF,TGTGCCAGCAGCTTATCAGGGGCCTACGAGCAGTACTTC
-,TRBJ2-1,TRBD2,TRBV10-2,CASRGTSGSKEQFF,TGCGCCAGCAGGGGGACTAGCGGGTCAAAGGAGCAGTTCTTC
-,TRBJ2-7,TRBD1,TRBV7-9,CASSLDRTYEQYF,TGTGCCAGCAGCCTGGACAGGACGTACGAGCAGTACTTC
-,TRBJ2-3,-,TRBV5-5,CASSSGPYTDTQYF,TGTGCCAGCAGCTCCGGACCCTACACAGATACGCAGTATTTT
few,TRBJ2-2,-,TRBV18,CASSPSHPGELFF,TGTGCCAGCTCGCCCAGCCATCCCGGGGAGCTGTTTTTT
-,TRBJ2-5,TRBD2,TRBV7-2,CASSNDLAGVGETQYF,TGTGCCAGCAGCAACGACTTAGCGGGGGTTGGAGAGACCCAGTACTTC
-,TRBJ1-5,-,TRBV5-6,CASSLGGGSNQPQHF,TGTGCCAGCAGCCTGGGAGGCGGTAGCAATCAGCCCCAGCATTTT
-,TRBJ1-1,-,TRBV9,CASSDAASWGTEAFF,TGTGCCAGCAGCGATGCGGCTTCTTGGGGGACTGAAGCTTTCTTT
-,TRBJ2-6,TRBD1,TRBV2,CASSEERGLGANVLTF,TGTGCCAGCAGTGAAGAAAGGGGGCTTGGGGCCAACGTCCTGACTTTC
-,TRBJ2-3,-,TRBV10-3,CATALAGNTDTQYF,TGTGCCACCGCCCTGGCGGGGAACACAGATACGCAGTATTTT
many,TRBJ2-6,-,TRBV5-1,CASSLGGTDVSGANVLTF,TGCGCCAGCAGCCTGGGAGGGACAGACGTCTCTGGGGCCAACGTCCTGACTTTC
-,TRBJ1-2,-,TRBV4-1,CASSQGGSYYGYTF,TGCGCCAGCAGCCAAGGAGGGAGTTACTATGGCTACACCTTC
once,TRBJ2-7,TRBD1,TRBV5-8,CASSFLSGQGGEQYF,TGTGCCAGCAGCTTTCTGTCGGGACAGGGCGGCGAGCAGTACTTC
few,TRBJ2-7,TRBD2,TRBV30,CAWSVESGRAYEQYF,TGTGCCTGGAGTGTAGAGAGCGGGAGGGCCTACGAGCAGTACTTC
-,TRBJ2-7,TRBD2,TRBV6-1,CASVLGLANEQYF,TGTGCCAGCGTCTTGGGACTAGCCAACGAGCAGTACTTC
-,TRBJ1-4,TRBD1,TRBV9,CASSQHGTGGNEKLFF,TGTGCCAGCAGCCAACACGGGACAGGGGGGAATGAAAAACTGTTTTTT
-,TRBJ1-3,TRBD1,TRBV7-2,CASSLGVVQGATGNTIYF,TGTGCCAGCAGCTTAGGAGTAGTACAGGGGGCGACTGGAAACACCATATATTTT
-,TRBJ1-1,-,TRBV29-1,CSVEGGMWRDTEAFF,TGCAGCGTTGAAGGGGGCATGTGGAGGGACACTGAAGCTTTCTTT
-,TRBJ1-6,TRBD1,TRBV30,CAWRDRIDSPLHF,TGTGCCTGGAGGGACAGGATAGACTCACCCCTCCACTTT
-,TRBJ2-7,TRBD1,TRBV4-1,CASSQAGGPEQYF,TGCGCCAGCAGCCAAGCAGGGGGCCCCGAGCAGTACTTC
-,TRBJ1-1,-,TRBV11-2,CASSRRTRGGNTEAFF,TGTGCCAGCAGCCGACGAACACGAGGGGGGAACACTGAAGCTTTCTTT
-,TRBJ2-3,-,TRBV9,CASSVWDDTQYF,TGTGCCAGCAGCGTATGGGATGATACGCAGTATTTT
-,TRBJ1-5,-,TRBV2,CASSEAGGMRSNQPQHF,TGTGCCAGCAGTGAAGCGGGGGGGATGCGAAGCAATCAGCCCCAGCATTTT
-,TRBJ2-5,TRBD2,TRBV4-1,CASSSPGTTEETQYF,TGCGCCAGCAGCTCCCCCGGGACTACAGAAGAGACCCAGTACTTC